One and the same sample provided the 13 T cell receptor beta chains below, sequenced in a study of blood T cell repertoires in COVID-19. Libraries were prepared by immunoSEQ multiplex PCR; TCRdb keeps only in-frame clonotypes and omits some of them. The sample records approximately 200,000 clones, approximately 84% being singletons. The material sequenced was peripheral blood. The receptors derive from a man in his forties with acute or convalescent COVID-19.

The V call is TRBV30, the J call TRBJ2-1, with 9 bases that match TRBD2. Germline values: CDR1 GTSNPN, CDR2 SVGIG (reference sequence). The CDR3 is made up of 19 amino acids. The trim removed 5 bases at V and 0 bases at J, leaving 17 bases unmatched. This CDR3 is CAWGGGTSRGISSYNEQFF. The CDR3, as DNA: TGTGCCTGGGGAGGGGGGACTAGCAGAGGTATAAGCTCCTACAATGAGCAGTTCTTC.

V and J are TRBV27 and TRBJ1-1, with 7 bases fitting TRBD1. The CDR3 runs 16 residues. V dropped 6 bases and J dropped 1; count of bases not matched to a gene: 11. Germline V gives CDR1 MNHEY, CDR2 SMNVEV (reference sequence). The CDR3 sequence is CASSRGYAGGNTEAFF. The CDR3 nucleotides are TGTGCCAGCAGCCGTGGGTACGCAGGGGGGAACACTGAAGCTTTCTTT.

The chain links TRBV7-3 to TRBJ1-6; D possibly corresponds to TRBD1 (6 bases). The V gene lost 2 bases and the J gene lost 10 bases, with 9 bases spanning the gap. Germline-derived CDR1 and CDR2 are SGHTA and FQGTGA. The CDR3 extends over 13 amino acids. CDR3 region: CASSLEGDSPLHF. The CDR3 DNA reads TGTGCCAGCAGCTTAGAGGGGGACTCACCCCTCCACTTT.

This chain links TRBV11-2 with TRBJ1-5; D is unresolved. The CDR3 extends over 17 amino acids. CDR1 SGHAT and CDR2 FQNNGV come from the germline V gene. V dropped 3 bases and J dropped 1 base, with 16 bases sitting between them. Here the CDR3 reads CASSFTGSRRSNQPQHF. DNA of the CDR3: TGTGCCAGCAGCTTTACGGGGTCGAGGAGAAGCAATCAGCCCCAGCATTTT.

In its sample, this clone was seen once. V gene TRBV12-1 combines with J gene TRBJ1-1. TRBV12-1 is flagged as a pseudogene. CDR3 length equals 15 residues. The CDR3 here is CASSCPRGSNTEAFF. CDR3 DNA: TGTGCCAGCAGCTGCCCCCGGGGGAGTAACACTGAAGCTTTCTTT.

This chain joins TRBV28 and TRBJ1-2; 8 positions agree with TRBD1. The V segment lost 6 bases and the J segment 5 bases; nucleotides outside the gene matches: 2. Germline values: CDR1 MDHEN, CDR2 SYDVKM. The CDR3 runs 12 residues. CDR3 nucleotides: TGTGCCAGCAGGCAGGGGGCTTATGGCTACACCTTC. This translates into CASRQGAYGYTF.

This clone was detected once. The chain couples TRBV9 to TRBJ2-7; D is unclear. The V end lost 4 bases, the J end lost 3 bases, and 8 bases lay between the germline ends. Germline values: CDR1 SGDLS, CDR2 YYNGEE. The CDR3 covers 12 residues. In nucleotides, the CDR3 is TGTGCCAGCAGCCCCGACTTCTACGAGCAGTACTTC. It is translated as CASSPDFYEQYF.

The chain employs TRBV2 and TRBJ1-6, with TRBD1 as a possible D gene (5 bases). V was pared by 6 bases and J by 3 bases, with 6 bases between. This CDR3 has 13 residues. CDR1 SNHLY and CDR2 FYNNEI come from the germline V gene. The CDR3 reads CASRGLYNSPLHF. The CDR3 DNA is TGTGCCAGCAGGGGGCTCTATAATTCACCCCTCCACTTT.

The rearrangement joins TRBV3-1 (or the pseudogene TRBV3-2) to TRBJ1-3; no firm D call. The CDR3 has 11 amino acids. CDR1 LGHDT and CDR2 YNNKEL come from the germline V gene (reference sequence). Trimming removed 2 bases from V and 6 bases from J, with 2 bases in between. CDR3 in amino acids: CASSQQNTIYF. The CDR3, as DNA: TGTGCCAGCAGCCAACAAAACACCATATATTTT.

The CDR3 here is CASNSARVVTEAFF. The CDR3 region has the DNA TGTGCCAGCAACTCGGCCAGGGTGGTTACTGAAGCTTTCTTT. V gene TRBV2 combines with J gene TRBJ1-1, with D perhaps TRBD1 (5 bases). Germline CDR1 and CDR2: SNHLY and FYNNEI. The germline V and J ends were trimmed by 7 bases and 5 bases, with 17 bases remaining between them. The CDR3 length is 14 residues.

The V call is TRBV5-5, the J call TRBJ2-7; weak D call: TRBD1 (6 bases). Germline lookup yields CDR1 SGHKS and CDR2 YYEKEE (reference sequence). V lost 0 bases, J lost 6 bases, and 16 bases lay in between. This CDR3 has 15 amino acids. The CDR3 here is CASSLDGTSVREQYF. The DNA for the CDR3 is TGTGCCAGCAGCTTGGATGGGACATCCGTTCGCGAGCAGTACTTC. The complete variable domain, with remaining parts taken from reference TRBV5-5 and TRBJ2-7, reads DAGVTQSPTHLIKTRGQQVTLRCSPISGHKSVSWYQQVLGQGPQFIFQYYEKEERGRGNFPDRFSARQFPNYSSELNVNALLLGDSALYLCASSLDGTSVREQYFGPGTRLTVT.

The CDR3 coding sequence is TGTGCCAGCAGGGGAACAGGGGGAAGGAACACCGGGGAGCTGTTTTTT. Amino acid sequence: CASRGTGGRNTGELFF. The chain employs TRBV28 and TRBJ2-2, with 8 bases matching TRBD1. This CDR3 comprises 16 residues. The germline V gene has CDR1 MDHEN and CDR2 SYDVKM. The V segment lost 6 bases and the J segment 1 base; nucleotides outside the gene matches: 7.

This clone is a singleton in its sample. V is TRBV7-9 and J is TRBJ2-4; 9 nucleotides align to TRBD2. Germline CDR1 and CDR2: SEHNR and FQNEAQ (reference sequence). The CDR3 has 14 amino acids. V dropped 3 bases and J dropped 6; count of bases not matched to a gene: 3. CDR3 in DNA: TGTGCCAGCAGCTTCGATAGCGGGGGAAACATTCAGTACTTC. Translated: CASSFDSGGNIQYF.